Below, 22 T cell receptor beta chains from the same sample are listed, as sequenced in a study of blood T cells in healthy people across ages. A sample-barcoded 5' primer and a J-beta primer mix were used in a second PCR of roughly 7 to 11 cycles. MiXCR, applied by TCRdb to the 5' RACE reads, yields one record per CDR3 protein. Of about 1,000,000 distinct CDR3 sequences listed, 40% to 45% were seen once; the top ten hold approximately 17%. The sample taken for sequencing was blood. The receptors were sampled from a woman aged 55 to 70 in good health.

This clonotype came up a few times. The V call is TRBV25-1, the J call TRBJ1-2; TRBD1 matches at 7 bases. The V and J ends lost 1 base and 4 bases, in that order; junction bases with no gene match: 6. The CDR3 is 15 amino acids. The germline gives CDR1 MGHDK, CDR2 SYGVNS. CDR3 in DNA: TGTGCCAGCAGTGAATCTAAGGGGGCTGGCTATGGCTACACCTTC. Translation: CASSESKGAGYGYTF.

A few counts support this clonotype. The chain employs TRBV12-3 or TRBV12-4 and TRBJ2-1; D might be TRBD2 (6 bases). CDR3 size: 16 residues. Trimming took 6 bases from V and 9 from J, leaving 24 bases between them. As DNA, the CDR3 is TGTGCCAGCAGGAAGGCCCGGGAGATGCCTCAGCGTGAGCAGTTCTTC. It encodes CASRKAREMPQREQFF.

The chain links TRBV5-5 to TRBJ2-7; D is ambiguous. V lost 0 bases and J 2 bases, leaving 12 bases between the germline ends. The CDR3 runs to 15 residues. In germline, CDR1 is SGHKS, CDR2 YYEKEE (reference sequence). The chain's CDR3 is CASSLVFDPPYEQYF. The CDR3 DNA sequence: TGTGCCAGCAGCTTGGTGTTCGACCCACCCTACGAGCAGTACTTC.

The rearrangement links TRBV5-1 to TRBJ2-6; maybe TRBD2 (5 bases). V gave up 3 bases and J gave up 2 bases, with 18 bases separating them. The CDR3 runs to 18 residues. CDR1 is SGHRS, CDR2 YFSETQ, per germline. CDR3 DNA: TGCGCCAGCAGCTCCCACGCGGGTACCGTGCCTGGGGCCAACGTCCTGACTTTC. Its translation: CASSSHAGTVPGANVLTF. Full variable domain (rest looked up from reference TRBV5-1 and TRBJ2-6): KAGVTQTPRYLIKTRGQQVTLSCSPISGHRSVSWYQQTPGQGLQFLFEYFSETQRNKGNFPGRFSGRQFSNSRSEMNVSTLELGDSALYLCASSSHAGTVPGANVLTFGAGSRLTVL.

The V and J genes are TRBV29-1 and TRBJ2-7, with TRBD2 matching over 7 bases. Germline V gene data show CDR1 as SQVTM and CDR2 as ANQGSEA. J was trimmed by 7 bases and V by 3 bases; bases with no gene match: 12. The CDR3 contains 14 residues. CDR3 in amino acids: CSVDGAGVGNEQYF. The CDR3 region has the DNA TGCAGCGTTGATGGCGCGGGAGTCGGGAATGAGCAGTACTTC.

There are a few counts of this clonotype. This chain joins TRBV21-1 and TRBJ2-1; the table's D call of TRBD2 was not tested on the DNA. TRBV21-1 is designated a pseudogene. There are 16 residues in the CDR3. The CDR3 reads CASSRTSGRAYNEQFF. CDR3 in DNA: TGTGCCAGCAGCCGGACTAGCGGGAGGGCCTACAATGAGCAGTTCTTC.

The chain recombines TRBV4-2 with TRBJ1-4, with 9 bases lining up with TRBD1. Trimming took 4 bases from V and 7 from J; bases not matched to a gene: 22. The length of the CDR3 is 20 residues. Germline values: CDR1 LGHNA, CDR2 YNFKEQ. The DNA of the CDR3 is TGTGCCAGCAGCCTGGGACAGGGAAACTCCGAGAGGATTGGTGGTGAAAAACTGTTTTTT. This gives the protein CASSLGQGNSERIGGEKLFF.

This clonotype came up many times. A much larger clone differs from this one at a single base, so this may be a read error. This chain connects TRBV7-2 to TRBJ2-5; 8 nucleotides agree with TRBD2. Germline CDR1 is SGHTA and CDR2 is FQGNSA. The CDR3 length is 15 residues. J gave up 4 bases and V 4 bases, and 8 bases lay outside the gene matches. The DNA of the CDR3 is TGTGCCAGCAGCTCATTCCGGGGGGGGCGAGAGACCCAGTACTTC. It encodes CASSSFRGGRETQYF.

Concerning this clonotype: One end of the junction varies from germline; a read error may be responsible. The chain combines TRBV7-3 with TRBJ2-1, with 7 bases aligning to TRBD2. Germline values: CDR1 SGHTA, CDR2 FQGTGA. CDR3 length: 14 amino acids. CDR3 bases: TGCGCCAGCAGCATGGGGGGAGGGGTGAATGAGCAGTTCTTC. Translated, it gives CASSMGGGVNEQFF.

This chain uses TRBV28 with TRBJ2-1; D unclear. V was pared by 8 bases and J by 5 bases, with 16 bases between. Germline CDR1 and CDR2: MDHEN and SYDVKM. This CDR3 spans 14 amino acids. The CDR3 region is CASVPQVANNEQFF. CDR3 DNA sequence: TGTGCCAGCGTCCCTCAGGTCGCCAACAATGAGCAGTTCTTC. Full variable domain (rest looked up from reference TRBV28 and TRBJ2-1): DVKVTQSSRYLVKRTGEKVFLECVQDMDHENMFWYRQDPGLGLRLIYFSYDVKMKEKGDIPEGYSVSREKKERFSLILESASTNQTSMYLCASVPQVANNEQFFGPGTRLTVL.

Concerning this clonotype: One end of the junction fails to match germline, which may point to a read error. CDR3 loop: CASSQPDRERNERLFF. The CDR3 coding sequence is TGTGCCAGCAGCCAACCCGACAGGGAACGAAATGAAAGACTGTTTTTT. The V and J genes are TRBV14 and TRBJ1-4; 7 bases fit TRBD1. This CDR3 is 16 amino acids long. Germline values: CDR1 SGHDN, CDR2 FVKESK.

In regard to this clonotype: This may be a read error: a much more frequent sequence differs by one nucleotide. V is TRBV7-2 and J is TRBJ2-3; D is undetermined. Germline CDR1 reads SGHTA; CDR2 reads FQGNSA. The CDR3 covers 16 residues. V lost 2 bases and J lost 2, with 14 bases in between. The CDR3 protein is CASSLQYGLNTDTQYF. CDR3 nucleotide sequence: TGTGCCAGCAGCTTACAGTATGGTCTTAACACAGATACGCAGTATTTT.

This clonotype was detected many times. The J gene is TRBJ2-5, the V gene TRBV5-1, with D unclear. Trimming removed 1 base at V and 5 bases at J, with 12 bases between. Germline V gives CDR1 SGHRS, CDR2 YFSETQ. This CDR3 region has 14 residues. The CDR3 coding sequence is TGCGCCAGCAGCTTGATGGGTTTAATGGAGACCCAGTACTTC. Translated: CASSLMGLMETQYF. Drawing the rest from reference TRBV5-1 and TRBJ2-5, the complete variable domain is KAGVTQTPRYLIKTRGQQVTLSCSPISGHRSVSWYQQTPGQGLQFLFEYFSETQRNKGNFPGRFSGRQFSNSRSEMNVSTLELGDSALYLCASSLMGLMETQYFGPGTRLLVL.

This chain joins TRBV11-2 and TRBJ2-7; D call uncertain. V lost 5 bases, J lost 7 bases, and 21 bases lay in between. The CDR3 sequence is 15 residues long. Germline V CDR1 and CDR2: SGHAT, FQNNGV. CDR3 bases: TGTGCCAGCAGCCTAGTCGTGAGCGCCGTCAATGAGCAGTACTTC. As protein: CASSLVVSAVNEQYF. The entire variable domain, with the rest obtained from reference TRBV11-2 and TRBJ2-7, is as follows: EAGVAQSPRYKIIEKRQSVAFWCNPISGHATLYWYQQILGQGPKLLIQFQNNGVVDDSQLPKDRFSAERLKGVDSTLKIQPAKLEDSAVYLCASSLVVSAVNEQYFGPGTRLTVT.

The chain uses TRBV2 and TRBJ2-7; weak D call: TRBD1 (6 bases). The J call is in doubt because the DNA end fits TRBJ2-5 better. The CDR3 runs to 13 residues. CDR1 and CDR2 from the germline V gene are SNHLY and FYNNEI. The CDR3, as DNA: TGTGCCAGCAGTCAACAGGGATGGGAGACCCAGTACTTC. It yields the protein CASSQQGWETQYF.

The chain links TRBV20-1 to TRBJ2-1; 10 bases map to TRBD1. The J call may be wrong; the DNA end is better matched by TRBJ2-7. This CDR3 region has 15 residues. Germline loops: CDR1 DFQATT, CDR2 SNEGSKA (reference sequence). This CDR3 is CSANSRDRGYNEQYF. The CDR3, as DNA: TGCAGTGCTAACTCCCGGGACAGGGGCTACAATGAGCAGTACTTC.

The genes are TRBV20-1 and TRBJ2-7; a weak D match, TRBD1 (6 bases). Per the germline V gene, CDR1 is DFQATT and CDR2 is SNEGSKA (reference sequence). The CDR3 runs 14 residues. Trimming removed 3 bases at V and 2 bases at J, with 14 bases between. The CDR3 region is CSARPAGQTYEQYF. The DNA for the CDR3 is TGCAGTGCTAGGCCGGCAGGACAGACCTACGAGCAGTACTTC.

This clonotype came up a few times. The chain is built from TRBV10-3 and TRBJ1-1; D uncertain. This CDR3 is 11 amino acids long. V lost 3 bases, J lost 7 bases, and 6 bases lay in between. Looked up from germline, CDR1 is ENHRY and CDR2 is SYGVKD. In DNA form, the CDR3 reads TGTGCCATCAGTGATGGGGATGAAGCTTTCTTT. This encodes CAISDGDEAFF.

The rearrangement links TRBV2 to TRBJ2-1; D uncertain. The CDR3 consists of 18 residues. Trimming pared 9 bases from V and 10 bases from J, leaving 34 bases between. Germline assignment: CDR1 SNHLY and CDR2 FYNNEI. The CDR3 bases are TGTGCCAGTCAGGAACGAACAGCCAGCGCCCGGGCCCACTACGAGCAGTTCTTC. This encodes CASQERTASARAHYEQFF. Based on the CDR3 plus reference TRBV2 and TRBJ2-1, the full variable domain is EPEVTQTPSHQVTQMGQEVILRCVPISNHLYFYWYRQILGQKVEFLVSFYNNEISEKSEIFDDQFSVERPDGSNFTLKIRSTKLEDSAMYFCASQERTASARAHYEQFFGPGTRLTVL.

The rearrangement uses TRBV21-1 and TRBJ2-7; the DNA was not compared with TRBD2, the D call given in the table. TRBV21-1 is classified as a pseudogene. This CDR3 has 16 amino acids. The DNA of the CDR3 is TGTGCCAGCAGCGCAGAGGGAGGGACGGCTACCTACGAGCAGTACTTC. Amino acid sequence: CASSAEGGTATYEQYF.

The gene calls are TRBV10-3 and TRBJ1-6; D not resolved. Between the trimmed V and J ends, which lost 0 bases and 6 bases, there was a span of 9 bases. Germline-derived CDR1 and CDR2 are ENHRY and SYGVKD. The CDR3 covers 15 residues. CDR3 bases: TGTGCCATCAGTGAGTCCGGATTGGGTAATTCACCCCTCCACTTT. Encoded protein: CAISESGLGNSPLHF.

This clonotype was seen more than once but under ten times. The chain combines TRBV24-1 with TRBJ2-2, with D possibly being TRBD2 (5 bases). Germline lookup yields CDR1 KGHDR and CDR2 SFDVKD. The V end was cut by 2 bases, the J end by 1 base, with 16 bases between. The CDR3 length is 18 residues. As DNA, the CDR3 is TGTGCCACCAGTGATTACCCAGTCGGTAGCGAGAACACCGGGGAGCTGTTTTTT. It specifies CATSDYPVGSENTGELFF.